Described below is a single TCR beta chain sequence and its context. CDR3 length: 13 amino acids. Germline CDR1 is LNHDA and CDR2 is SQIVND (reference sequence). V dropped 3 bases and J dropped 4 bases, with 10 bases sitting between them. This entry comes from a study of blood T cell repertoires in COVID-19. The protocol was immunoSEQ multiplex PCR, while the TCRdb copy is restricted to in-frame clones and leaves out a portion. The data contain around 190,000 clones, 86% of them singletons. V gene TRBV19 combines with J gene TRBJ2-7, with D uncertain. The specimen sequenced was PBMCs or T cells enriched from blood (not recorded which). This sequence originates from a woman between 40 and 55 years old in a cohort exposed to, infected with or recovered from COVID-19 (not recorded which). DNA for the CDR3: TGTGCCAGTAGTATGGCAGATTATTACGAGCAGTACTTC. Protein: CASSMADYYEQYF.